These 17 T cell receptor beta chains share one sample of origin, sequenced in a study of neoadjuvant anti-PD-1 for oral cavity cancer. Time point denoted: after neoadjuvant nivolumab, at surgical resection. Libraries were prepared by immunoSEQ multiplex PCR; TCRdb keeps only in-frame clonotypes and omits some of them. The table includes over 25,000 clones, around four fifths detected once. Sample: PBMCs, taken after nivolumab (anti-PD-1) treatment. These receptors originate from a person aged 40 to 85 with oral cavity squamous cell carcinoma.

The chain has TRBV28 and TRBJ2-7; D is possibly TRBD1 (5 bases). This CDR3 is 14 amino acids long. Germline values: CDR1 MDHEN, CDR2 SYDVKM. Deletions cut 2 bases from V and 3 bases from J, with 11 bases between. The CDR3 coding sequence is TGTGCCAGCAGTTTAATCGGACAAGACTACGAGCAGTACTTC. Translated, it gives CASSLIGQDYEQYF.

For the CDR3, the DNA is TGTGCCAGTAGTATGGCACACACTGAAGCTTTCTTT. Its protein product is CASSMAHTEAFF. V gene TRBV19 combines with J gene TRBJ1-1; no clear D. The CDR3 loop spans 12 amino acids. Germline CDR1 LNHDA, CDR2 SQIVND (reference sequence). The V gene lost 3 bases and the J gene lost 3 bases, with 5 bases spanning the gap.

This CDR3 reads CASSLWPAGGVGQETQYF. The CDR3 DNA reads as TGTGCCAGCAGCTTGTGGCCCGCAGGGGGCGTCGGCCAAGAGACCCAGTACTTC. The V gene is TRBV5-8, the J gene TRBJ2-5; TRBD1 matches 8 bases. Trimming at V came to 1 base and at J to 1 base, leaving 12 bases not matched to a gene. The CDR3 length is 18 residues. Germline lookup yields CDR1 SGHTS and CDR2 YDEGEE.

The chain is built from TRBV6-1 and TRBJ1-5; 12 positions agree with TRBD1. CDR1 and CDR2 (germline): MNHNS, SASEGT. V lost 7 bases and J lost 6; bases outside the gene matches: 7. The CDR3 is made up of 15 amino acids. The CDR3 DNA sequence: TGTGCCAGCATTGTTGGGACAGGGGGCGTTCAGCCCCAGCATTTT. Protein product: CASIVGTGGVQPQHF.

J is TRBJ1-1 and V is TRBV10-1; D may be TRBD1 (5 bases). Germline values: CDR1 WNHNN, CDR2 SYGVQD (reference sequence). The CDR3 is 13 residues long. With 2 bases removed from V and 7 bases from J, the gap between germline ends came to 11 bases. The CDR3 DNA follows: TGCGCCAGCAGTGAGAATACAGGCATTGAAGCTTTCTTT. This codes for CASSENTGIEAFF.

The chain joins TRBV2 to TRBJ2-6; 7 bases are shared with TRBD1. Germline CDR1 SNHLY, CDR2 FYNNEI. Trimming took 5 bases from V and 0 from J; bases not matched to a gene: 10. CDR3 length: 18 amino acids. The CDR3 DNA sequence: TGTGCCAGCAGTACCCCTACAGGGGTCAACTCTGGGGCCAACGTCCTGACTTTC. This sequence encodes CASSTPTGVNSGANVLTF.

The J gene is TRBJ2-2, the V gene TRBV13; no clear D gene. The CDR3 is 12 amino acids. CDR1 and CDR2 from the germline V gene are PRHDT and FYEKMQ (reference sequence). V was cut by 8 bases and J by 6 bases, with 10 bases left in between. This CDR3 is CASGFMAGELFF. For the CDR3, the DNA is TGTGCCAGCGGGTTCATGGCCGGGGAGCTGTTTTTT.

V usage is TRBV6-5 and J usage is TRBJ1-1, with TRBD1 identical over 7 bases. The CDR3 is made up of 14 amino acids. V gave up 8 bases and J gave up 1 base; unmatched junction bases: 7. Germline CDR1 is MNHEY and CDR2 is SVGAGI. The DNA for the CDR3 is TGTGCCAGCGCGACAGGGTACAGGAACACTGAAGCTTTCTTT. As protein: CASATGYRNTEAFF.

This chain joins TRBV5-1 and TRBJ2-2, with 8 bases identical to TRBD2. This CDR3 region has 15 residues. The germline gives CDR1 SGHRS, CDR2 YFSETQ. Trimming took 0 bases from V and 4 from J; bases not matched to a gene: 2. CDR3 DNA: TGCGCCAGCAGCTTGGTAGCGGGGTCCACCGGGGAGCTGTTTTTT. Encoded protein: CASSLVAGSTGELFF. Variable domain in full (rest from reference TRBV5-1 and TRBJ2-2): KAGVTQTPRYLIKTRGQQVTLSCSPISGHRSVSWYQQTPGQGLQFLFEYFSETQRNKGNFPGRFSGRQFSNSRSEMNVSTLELGDSALYLCASSLVAGSTGELFFGEGSRLTVL.

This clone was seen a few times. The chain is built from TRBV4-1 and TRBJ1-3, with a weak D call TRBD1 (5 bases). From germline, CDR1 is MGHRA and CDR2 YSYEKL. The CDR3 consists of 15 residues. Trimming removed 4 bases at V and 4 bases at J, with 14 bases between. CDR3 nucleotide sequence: TGCGCCAGCAGCCCGGACGGGGGGATCGGAAACACCATATATTTT. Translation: CASSPDGGIGNTIYF.

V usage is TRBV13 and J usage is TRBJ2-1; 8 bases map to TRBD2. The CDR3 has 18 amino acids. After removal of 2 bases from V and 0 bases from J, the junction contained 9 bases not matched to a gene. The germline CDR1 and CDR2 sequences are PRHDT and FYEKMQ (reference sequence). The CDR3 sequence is CASSLTSGGISSYNEQFF. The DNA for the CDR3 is TGTGCCAGCAGCTTAACAAGCGGGGGAATCAGCTCCTACAATGAGCAGTTCTTC.

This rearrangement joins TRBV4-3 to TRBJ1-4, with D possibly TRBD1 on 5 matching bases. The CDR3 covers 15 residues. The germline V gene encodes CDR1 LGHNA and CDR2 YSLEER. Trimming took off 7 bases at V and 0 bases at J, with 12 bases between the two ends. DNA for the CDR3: TGCGCCAGCAAAAGGGACCATGCAACTAATGAAAAACTGTTTTTT. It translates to CASKRDHATNEKLFF.

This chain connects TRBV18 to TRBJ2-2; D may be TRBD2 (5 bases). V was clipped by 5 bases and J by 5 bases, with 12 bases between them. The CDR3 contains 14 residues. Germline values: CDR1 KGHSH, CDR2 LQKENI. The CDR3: CASSVSPGTGELFF. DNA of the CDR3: TGTGCCAGCTCAGTCTCGCCGGGGACCGGGGAGCTGTTTTTT. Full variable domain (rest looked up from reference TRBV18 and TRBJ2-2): NAGVMQNPRHLVRRRGQEARLRCSPMKGHSHVYWYRQLPEEGLKFMVYLQKENIIDESGMPKERFSAEFPKEGPSILRIQQVVRGDSAAYFCASSVSPGTGELFFGEGSRLTVL.

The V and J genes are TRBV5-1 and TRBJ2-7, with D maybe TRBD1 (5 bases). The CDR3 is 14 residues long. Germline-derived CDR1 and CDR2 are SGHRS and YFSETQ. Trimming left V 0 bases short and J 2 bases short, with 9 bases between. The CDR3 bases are TGCGCCAGCAGCTTGGCAGGGCCTCCCTACGAGCAGTACTTC. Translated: CASSLAGPPYEQYF.

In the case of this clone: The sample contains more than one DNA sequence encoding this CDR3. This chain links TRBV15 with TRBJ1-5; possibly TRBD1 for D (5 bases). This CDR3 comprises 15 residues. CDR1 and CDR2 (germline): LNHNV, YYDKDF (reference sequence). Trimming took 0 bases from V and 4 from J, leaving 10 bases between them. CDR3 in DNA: TGTGCCACCAGCAGAGATGAGGGGAATAATCAGCCCCAGCATTTT. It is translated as CATSRDEGNNQPQHF.

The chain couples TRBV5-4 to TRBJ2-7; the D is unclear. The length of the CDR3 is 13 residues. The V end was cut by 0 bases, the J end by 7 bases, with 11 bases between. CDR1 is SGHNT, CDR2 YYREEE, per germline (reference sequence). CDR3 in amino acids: CASSLGGSREQYF. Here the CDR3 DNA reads TGTGCCAGCAGCTTGGGGGGATCCCGGGAGCAGTACTTC.

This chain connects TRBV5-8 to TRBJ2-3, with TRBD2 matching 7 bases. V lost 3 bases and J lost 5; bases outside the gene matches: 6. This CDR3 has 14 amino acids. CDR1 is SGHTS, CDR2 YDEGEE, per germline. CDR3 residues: CASSWGGVQDTQYF. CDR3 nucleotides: TGTGCCAGCAGCTGGGGAGGGGTGCAAGATACGCAGTATTTT.